This section outlines one T cell receptor beta chain sequence together with its context. At least 6 million PBMCs were isolated per sample. CDR1 is SQVTM and CDR2 is ANQGSEA in the germline V gene. The CDR3 covers 13 residues. This entry is derived from a study of blood T cells in healthy people across ages. Alongside a J-beta primer mix, a sample-barcoded 5' primer served in a second PCR lasting 7 to 11 cycles. Every cDNA was tagged by a template-switch adaptor with 12 random nucleotides. TCRdb reprocessed the 5' RACE reads via MiXCR and lists one record per CDR3 protein. The sample shows 380,000 or so distinct CDR3 sequences, 52% of them seen only once.

Source material: blood. The chain employs TRBV29-1 and TRBJ2-5; no definite D call. The end of the DNA fits TRBJ2-7 better, so the J call may be wrong. This TCR was recovered from a man aged 55 to 70 in good health. The DNA of the CDR3 is TGCAGCGTCTCCCTTGATGTTGCCTCCGAGCAGTACTTC. It yields the protein CSVSLDVASEQYF.